This TCR beta chain was captured in a study of beta chain features in type 1 diabetes. Germline assignment: CDR1 SGHDT and CDR2 YYEEEE. The CDR3 loop spans 16 amino acids. Trimming removed 0 bases from V and 5 bases from J, with 14 bases in between. Findings and limits, study-wide: Patients with type 1 diabetes showed fewer VDJ junction insertions and more deletions. Moderately but significantly shorter TCRB CDR3s were found in Type 1 diabetes patients in all four CD4+ subsets.

This clone has a handful of counts. Its cognate antigen is unknown. Sequenced material consisted of expressed TCRB transcripts (all of the isolated RNA was reverse transcribed). Some clones are missing from TCRdb's copy, which holds only in-frame ones; the method was immunoSEQ multiplex PCR. The sample holds more than 300,000 clones, 8.5% to 10% seen once. The source is a man aged 30-40 years with type 1 diabetes. The V and J genes are TRBV5-6 and TRBJ1-4; D not resolved. The sequenced sample was central memory CD4+ T cells from blood. The CDR3 protein is CASSLGTGRGNEKLFF. In DNA form, the CDR3 reads TGTGCCAGCAGCTTGGGTACTGGACGGGGAAATGAAAAACTGTTTTTT.